The sequence of this TCR beta chain was determined in a study of blood T cell repertoires in COVID-19. Study information: Samples of COVID-19 (acute and convalescent) were obtained from the United States, Italy and Spain. PBMCs, B-cell-depleted T cells, or T cells provided the cDNA or gDNA that made up the material.

Authors' processing steps: Reference gene primer amplification in the assay estimated nucleated cell counts. TCRdb's table, derived via immunoSEQ multiplex PCR, lists solely in-frame clones and lacks some. D and trimming come from the DNA, and the V and J calls and clone size come from that table. The sample contains over 130,000 clones, 88% of which appear only once. Germline-derived CDR1 and CDR2 are SGHRS and YFSETQ. Trimming took 0 bases from V and 10 from J; bases not matched to a gene: 13. The CDR3 runs to 16 residues. The TCR was taken from a man in his sixties with active or convalescent COVID-19. The genes are TRBV5-1 and TRBJ2-1; 7 bases are shared with TRBD2. The sample taken for sequencing was peripheral blood. CDR3 nucleotide sequence: TGCGCCAGCAGCTTGGTCGGCGTGGCGGGAGTTCGGGAGCAGTTCTTC. It specifies CASSLVGVAGVREQFF. The full variable domain, completed using reference TRBV5-1 and TRBJ2-1, is KAGVTQTPRYLIKTRGQQVTLSCSPISGHRSVSWYQQTPGQGLQFLFEYFSETQRNKGNFPGRFSGRQFSNSRSEMNVSTLELGDSALYLCASSLVGVAGVREQFFGPGTRLTVL.